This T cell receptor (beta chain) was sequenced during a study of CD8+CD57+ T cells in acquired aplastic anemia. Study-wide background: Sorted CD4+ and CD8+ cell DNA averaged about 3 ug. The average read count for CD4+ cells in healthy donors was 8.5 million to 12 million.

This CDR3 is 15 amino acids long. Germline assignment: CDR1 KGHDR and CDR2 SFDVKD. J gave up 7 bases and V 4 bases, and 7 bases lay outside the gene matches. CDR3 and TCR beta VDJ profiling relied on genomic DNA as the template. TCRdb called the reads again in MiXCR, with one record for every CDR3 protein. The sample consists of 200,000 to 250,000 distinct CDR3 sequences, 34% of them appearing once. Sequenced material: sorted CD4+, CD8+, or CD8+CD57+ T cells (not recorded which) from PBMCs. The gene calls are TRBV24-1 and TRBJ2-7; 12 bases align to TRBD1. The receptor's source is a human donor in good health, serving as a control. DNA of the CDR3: TGTGCCACCAGTGACCGGGGACAGGGGGCGCGGGAGCAGTACTTC. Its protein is CATSDRGQGAREQYF.